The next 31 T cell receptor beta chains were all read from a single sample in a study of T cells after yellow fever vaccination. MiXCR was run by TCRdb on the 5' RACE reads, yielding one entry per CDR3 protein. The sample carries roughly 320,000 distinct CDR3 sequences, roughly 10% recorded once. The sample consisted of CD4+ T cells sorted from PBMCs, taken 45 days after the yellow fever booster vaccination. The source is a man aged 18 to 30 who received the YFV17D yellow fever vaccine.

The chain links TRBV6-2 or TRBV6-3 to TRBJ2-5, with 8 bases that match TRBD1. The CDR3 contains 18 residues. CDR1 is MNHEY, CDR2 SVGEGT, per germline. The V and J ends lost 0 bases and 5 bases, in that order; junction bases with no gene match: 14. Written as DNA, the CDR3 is TGTGCCAGCAGTTACTCCGATCGGGCAGGGGGCGAGGAGGAGACCCAGTACTTC. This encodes CASSYSDRAGGEEETQYF.

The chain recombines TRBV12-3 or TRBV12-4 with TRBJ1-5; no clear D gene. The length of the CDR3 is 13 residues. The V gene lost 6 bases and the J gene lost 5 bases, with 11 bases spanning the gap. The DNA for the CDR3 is TGTGCCAGCAGCCTAGATACGGATCAGCCCCAGCATTTT. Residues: CASSLDTDQPQHF.

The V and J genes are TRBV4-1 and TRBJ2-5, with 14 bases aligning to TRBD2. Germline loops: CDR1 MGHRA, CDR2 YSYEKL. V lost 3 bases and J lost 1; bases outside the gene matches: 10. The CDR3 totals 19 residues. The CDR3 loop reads CASSQEYRGTSGGQETQYF. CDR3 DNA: TGCGCCAGCAGCCAGGAATACAGGGGGACTAGCGGGGGCCAAGAGACCCAGTACTTC.

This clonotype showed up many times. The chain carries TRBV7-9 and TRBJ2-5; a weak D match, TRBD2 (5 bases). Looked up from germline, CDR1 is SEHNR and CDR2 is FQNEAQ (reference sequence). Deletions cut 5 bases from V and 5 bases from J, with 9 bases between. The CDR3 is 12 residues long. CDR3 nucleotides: TGTGCCAGCAGCGACGGGGTTGAGACCCAGTACTTC. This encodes CASSDGVETQYF.

The CDR3 reads CATRVAGTDTQYF. The CDR3 DNA sequence: TGTGCCACCCGAGTAGCGGGAACAGATACGCAGTATTTT. The J gene is TRBJ2-3, the V gene TRBV7-2; 8 nucleotides align to TRBD2. The J segment lost 3 bases and the V segment lost 10 bases, leaving 6 bases of the junction unmatched. This CDR3 region has 13 residues. Per the germline V gene, CDR1 is SGHTA and CDR2 is FQGNSA.

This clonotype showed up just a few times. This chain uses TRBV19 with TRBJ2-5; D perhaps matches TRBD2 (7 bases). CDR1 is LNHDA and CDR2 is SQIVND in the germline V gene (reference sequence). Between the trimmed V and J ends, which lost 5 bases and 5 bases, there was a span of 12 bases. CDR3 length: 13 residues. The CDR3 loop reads CASSRGAWETQYF. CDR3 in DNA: TGTGCCAGTAGTCGGGGGGCCTGGGAGACCCAGTACTTC.

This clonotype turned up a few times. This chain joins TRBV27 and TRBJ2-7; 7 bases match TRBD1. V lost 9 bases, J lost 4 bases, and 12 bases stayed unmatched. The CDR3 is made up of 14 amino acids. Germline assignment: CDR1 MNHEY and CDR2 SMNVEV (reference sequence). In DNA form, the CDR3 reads TGTGCCAGTCAAAAAGGGGGCCTGATATACGAGCAGTACTTC. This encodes CASQKGGLIYEQYF.

The CDR3 sequence is CASSLWIDPDTQYF. The CDR3 coding sequence is TGTGCCAGCAGCCTTTGGATAGACCCAGATACGCAGTATTTT. The genes are TRBV11-2 and TRBJ2-3, with unresolved D. The CDR3 contains 14 residues. Per the germline V gene, CDR1 is SGHAT and CDR2 is FQNNGV. The V gene lost 5 bases and the J gene lost 4 bases, with 13 bases spanning the gap.

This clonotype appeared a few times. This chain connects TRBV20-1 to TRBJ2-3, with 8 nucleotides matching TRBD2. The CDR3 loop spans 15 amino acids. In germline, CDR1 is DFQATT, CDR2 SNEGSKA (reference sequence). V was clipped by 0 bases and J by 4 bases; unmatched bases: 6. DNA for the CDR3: TGCAGTGCTAGAGAGGTAGTAGCGGGGCCAGATACGCAGTATTTT. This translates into CSAREVVAGPDTQYF.

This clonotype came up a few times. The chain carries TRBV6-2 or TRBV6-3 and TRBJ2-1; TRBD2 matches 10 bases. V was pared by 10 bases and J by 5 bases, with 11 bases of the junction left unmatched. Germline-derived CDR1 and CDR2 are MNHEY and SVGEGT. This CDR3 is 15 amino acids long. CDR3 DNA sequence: TGTGCCATTAGCGGGGGGCCTTATCCACACAATGAGCAGTTCTTC. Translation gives CAISGGPYPHNEQFF.

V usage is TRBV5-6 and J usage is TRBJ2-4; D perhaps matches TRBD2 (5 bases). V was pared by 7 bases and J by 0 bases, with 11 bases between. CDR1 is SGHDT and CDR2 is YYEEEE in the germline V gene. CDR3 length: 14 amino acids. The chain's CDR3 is CASYFSGAKNIQYF. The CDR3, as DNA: TGTGCCAGCTATTTCAGCGGAGCCAAAAACATTCAGTACTTC. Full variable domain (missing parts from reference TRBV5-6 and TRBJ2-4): DAGVTQSPTHLIKTRGQQVTLRCSPKSGHDTVSWYQQALGQGPQFIFQYYEEEERQRGNFPDRFSGHQFPNYSSELNVNALLLGDSALYLCASYFSGAKNIQYFGAGTRLSVL.

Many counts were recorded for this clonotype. CDR3: CASSSQGFPPSNYGYTF. In DNA form, the CDR3 reads TGTGCCAGTAGTAGTCAGGGTTTCCCACCCTCTAACTATGGCTACACCTTC. The gene calls are TRBV19 and TRBJ1-2; perhaps TRBD1 as D (5 bases). Germline V gene lookup returns CDR1 LNHDA and CDR2 SQIVND (reference sequence). Trimming stripped 4 bases from V and 0 bases from J, with 18 bases between. The CDR3 runs to 17 residues.

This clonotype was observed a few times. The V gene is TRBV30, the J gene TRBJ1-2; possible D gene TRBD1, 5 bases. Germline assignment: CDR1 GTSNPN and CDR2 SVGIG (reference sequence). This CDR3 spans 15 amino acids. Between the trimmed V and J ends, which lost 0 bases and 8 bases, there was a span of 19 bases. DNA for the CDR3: TGTGCCTGGAGTGTAGGATTGGGGCAGGGAGGAGGCTACACCTTC. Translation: CAWSVGLGQGGGYTF.

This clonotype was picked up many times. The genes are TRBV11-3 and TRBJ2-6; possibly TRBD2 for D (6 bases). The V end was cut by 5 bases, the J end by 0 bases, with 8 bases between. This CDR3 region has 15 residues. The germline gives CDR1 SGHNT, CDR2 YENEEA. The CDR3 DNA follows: TGTGCCAGCAGCCCCGGGGGCTCTGGGGCCAACGTCCTGACTTTC. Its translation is CASSPGGSGANVLTF.

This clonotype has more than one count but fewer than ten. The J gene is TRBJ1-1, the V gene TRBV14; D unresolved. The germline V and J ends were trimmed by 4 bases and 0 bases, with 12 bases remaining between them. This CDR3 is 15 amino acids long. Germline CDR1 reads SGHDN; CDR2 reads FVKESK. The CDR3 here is CASSLYGLMNTEAFF. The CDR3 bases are TGTGCCAGCAGCCTGTACGGCCTCATGAACACTGAAGCTTTCTTT.

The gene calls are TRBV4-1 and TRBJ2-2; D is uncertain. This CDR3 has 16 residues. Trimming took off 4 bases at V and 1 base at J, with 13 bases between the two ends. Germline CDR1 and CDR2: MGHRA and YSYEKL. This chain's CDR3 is CASSPLTRMNTGELFF. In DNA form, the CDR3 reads TGCGCCAGCAGCCCGCTAACCAGGATGAACACCGGGGAGCTGTTTTTT.

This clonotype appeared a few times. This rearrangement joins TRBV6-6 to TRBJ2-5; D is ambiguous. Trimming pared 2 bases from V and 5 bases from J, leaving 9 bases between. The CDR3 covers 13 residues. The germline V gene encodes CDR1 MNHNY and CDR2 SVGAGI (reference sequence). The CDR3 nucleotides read TGTGCCAGCAGTTACCCAGAAACGGAGACCCAGTACTTC. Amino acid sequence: CASSYPETETQYF.

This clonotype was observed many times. The CDR3 DNA sequence: TGTGCCAGCAGCTTCGGGGGCCTCGGGGAGCTGTTTTTT. Its translation is CASSFGGLGELFF. This sequence joins TRBV7-6 and TRBJ2-2; possibly TRBD1 or TRBD2 for D (6 bases each). The CDR3 contains 13 residues. The germline gives CDR1 SGHVS, CDR2 FNYEAQ. Trimming stripped 3 bases from V and 7 bases from J, with 9 bases between.

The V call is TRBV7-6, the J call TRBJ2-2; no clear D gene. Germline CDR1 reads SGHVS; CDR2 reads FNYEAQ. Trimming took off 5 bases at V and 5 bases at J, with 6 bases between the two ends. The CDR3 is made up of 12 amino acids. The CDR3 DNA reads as TGTGCCAGCAGCGGTTGGACCGGGGAGCTGTTTTTT. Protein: CASSGWTGELFF.

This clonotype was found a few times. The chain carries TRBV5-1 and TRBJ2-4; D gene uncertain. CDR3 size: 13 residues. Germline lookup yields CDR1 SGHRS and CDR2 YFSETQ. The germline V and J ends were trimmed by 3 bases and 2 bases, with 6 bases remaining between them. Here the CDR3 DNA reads TGCGCCAGCAGCTCCGCTACCAAAAACATTCAGTACTTC. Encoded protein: CASSSATKNIQYF.

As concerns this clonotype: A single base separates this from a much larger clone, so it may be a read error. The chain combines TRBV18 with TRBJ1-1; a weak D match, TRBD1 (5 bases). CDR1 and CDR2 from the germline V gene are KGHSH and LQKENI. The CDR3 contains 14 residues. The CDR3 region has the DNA TGTCCCAGCTCCTCCCAGGGACTGAACACTGAAGCTTTCTTT. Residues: CPSSSQGLNTEAFF.

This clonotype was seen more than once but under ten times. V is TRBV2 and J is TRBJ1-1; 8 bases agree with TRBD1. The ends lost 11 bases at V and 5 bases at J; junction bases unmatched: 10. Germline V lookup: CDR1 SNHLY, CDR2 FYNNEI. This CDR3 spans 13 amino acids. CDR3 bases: TGTGCCCGCCAAAGGACAGGGAGGACTGAAGCTTTCTTT. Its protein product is CARQRTGRTEAFF.

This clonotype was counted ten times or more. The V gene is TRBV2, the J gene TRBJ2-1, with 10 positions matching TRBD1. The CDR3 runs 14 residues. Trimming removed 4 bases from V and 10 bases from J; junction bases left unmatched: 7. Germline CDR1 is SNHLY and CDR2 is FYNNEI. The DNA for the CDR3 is TGTGCCAGCAGTGCGGACGGGACAGGGGACGAGCAGTTCTTC. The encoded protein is CASSADGTGDEQFF. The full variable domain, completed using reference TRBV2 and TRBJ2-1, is EPEVTQTPSHQVTQMGQEVILRCVPISNHLYFYWYRQILGQKVEFLVSFYNNEISEKSEIFDDQFSVERPDGSNFTLKIRSTKLEDSAMYFCASSADGTGDEQFFGPGTRLTVL.

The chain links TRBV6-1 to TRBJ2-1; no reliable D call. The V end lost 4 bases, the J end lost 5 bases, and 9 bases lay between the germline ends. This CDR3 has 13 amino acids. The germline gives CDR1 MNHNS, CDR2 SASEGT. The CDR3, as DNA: TGTGCCAGCAGTGCCACAAGGGACAATGAGCAGTTCTTC. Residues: CASSATRDNEQFF.

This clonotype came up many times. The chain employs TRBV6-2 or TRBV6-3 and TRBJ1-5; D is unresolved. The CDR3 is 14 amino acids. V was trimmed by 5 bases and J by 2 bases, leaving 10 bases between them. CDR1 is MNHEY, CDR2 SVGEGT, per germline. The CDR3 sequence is CASSPGWGNQPQHF. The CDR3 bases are TGTGCCAGCAGTCCCGGATGGGGCAATCAGCCCCAGCATTTT.

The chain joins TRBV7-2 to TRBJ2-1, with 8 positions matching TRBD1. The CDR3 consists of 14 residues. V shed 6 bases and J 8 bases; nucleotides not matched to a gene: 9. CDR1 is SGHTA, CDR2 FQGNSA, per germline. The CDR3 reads CASRRQGAVHEQFF. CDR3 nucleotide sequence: TGTGCCAGCAGAAGGCAGGGGGCTGTCCATGAGCAGTTCTTC.

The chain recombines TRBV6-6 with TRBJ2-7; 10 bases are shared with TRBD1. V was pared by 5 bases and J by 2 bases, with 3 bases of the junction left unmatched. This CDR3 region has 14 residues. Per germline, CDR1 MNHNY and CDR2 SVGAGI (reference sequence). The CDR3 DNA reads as TGTGCCAGCAGTGGAGGGACAGGGGCCTACGAGCAGTACGTC. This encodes CASSGGTGAYEQYV.

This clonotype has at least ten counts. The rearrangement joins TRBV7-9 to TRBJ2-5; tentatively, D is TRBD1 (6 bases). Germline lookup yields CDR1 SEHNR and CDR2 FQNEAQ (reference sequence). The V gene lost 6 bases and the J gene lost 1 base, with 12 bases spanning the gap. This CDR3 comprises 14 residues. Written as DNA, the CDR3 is TGTGCCAGCAGAAAGACAGGACCCCAAGAGACCCAGTACTTC. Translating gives CASRKTGPQETQYF.

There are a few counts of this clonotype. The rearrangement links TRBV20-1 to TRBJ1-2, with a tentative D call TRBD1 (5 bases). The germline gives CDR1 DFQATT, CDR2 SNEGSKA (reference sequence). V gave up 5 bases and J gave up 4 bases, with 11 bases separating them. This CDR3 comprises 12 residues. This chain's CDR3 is CSADGTIYGYTF. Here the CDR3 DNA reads TGCAGTGCTGACGGGACTATCTATGGCTACACCTTC.

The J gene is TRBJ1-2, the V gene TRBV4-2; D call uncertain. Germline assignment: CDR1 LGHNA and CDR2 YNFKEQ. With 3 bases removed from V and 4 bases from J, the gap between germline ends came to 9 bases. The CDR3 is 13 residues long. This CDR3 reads CASSQPLAYGYTF. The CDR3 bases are TGTGCCAGCAGCCAGCCGCTCGCCTATGGCTACACCTTC.

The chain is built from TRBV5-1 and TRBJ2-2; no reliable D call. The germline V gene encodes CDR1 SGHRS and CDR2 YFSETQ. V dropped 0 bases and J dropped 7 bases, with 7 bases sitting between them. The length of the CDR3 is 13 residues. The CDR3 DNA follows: TGCGCCAGCAGCTTGGTTACAGACGGGGAGCTGTTTTTT. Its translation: CASSLVTDGELFF. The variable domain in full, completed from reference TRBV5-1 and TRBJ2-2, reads KAGVTQTPRYLIKTRGQQVTLSCSPISGHRSVSWYQQTPGQGLQFLFEYFSETQRNKGNFPGRFSGRQFSNSRSEMNVSTLELGDSALYLCASSLVTDGELFFGEGSRLTVL.